This TCR beta chain was found in a study of CD8 T cells in ankylosing spondylitis. The study's findings and limits: Reactive arthritis synovial fluid and blood previously showed some of these motif variants. Reports say disease-linked clones showed up significantly more in matched ankylosing spondylitis synovial fluid.

This CDR3 is built from 16 residues. V was cut by 5 bases and J by 1 base, with 17 bases left in between. Germline loops: CDR1 MNHEY, CDR2 SVGAGI. This clonotype has ten or more counts. As yet, its antigen is unknown. Molecular-barcoded quantitative 5'-RACE produced these TCR beta libraries. Each CDR3 protein is one row after TCRdb ran MiXCR on the 5' RACE reads. This table has some 240,000 distinct CDR3 sequences, roughly a quarter appearing once. The specimen sequenced was blood, either unsorted or a sorted T cell fraction (not recorded which). This rearrangement joins TRBV6-5 to TRBJ1-2, with TRBD1 as a possible D gene (6 bases). This receptor was identified in a male donor with ankylosing spondylitis or in good health (not recorded which). CDR3 sequence reads: CASSTRPGHRNYGYTF. CDR3 DNA sequence: TGTGCCAGCAGTACACGACCGGGACACCGTAACTATGGCTACACCTTC.